Sequencing of this T cell receptor (beta chain) was carried out in a study of technical replicates of blood from four donors. V was clipped by 5 bases and J by 0 bases; unmatched bases: 13. This CDR3 is built from 19 residues. In germline, CDR1 is MNHEY, CDR2 SMNVEV (reference sequence). Measured with immunoSEQ multiplex PCR; TCRdb has only the in-frame clones, and not every one. The table has 75,000 to 100,000 clones, roughly 96% seen once. The clonotype originates from a human donor in good health. What was sequenced was T cells isolated from PBMCs. The V and J genes are TRBV27 and TRBJ1-5, with 10 bases identical to TRBD1. In DNA, the CDR3 is TGTGCCAGCAGTCCCTCGGGACAGGGGTCCCTATATAGCAATCAGCCCCAGCATTTT. Residues: CASSPSGQGSLYSNQPQHF.